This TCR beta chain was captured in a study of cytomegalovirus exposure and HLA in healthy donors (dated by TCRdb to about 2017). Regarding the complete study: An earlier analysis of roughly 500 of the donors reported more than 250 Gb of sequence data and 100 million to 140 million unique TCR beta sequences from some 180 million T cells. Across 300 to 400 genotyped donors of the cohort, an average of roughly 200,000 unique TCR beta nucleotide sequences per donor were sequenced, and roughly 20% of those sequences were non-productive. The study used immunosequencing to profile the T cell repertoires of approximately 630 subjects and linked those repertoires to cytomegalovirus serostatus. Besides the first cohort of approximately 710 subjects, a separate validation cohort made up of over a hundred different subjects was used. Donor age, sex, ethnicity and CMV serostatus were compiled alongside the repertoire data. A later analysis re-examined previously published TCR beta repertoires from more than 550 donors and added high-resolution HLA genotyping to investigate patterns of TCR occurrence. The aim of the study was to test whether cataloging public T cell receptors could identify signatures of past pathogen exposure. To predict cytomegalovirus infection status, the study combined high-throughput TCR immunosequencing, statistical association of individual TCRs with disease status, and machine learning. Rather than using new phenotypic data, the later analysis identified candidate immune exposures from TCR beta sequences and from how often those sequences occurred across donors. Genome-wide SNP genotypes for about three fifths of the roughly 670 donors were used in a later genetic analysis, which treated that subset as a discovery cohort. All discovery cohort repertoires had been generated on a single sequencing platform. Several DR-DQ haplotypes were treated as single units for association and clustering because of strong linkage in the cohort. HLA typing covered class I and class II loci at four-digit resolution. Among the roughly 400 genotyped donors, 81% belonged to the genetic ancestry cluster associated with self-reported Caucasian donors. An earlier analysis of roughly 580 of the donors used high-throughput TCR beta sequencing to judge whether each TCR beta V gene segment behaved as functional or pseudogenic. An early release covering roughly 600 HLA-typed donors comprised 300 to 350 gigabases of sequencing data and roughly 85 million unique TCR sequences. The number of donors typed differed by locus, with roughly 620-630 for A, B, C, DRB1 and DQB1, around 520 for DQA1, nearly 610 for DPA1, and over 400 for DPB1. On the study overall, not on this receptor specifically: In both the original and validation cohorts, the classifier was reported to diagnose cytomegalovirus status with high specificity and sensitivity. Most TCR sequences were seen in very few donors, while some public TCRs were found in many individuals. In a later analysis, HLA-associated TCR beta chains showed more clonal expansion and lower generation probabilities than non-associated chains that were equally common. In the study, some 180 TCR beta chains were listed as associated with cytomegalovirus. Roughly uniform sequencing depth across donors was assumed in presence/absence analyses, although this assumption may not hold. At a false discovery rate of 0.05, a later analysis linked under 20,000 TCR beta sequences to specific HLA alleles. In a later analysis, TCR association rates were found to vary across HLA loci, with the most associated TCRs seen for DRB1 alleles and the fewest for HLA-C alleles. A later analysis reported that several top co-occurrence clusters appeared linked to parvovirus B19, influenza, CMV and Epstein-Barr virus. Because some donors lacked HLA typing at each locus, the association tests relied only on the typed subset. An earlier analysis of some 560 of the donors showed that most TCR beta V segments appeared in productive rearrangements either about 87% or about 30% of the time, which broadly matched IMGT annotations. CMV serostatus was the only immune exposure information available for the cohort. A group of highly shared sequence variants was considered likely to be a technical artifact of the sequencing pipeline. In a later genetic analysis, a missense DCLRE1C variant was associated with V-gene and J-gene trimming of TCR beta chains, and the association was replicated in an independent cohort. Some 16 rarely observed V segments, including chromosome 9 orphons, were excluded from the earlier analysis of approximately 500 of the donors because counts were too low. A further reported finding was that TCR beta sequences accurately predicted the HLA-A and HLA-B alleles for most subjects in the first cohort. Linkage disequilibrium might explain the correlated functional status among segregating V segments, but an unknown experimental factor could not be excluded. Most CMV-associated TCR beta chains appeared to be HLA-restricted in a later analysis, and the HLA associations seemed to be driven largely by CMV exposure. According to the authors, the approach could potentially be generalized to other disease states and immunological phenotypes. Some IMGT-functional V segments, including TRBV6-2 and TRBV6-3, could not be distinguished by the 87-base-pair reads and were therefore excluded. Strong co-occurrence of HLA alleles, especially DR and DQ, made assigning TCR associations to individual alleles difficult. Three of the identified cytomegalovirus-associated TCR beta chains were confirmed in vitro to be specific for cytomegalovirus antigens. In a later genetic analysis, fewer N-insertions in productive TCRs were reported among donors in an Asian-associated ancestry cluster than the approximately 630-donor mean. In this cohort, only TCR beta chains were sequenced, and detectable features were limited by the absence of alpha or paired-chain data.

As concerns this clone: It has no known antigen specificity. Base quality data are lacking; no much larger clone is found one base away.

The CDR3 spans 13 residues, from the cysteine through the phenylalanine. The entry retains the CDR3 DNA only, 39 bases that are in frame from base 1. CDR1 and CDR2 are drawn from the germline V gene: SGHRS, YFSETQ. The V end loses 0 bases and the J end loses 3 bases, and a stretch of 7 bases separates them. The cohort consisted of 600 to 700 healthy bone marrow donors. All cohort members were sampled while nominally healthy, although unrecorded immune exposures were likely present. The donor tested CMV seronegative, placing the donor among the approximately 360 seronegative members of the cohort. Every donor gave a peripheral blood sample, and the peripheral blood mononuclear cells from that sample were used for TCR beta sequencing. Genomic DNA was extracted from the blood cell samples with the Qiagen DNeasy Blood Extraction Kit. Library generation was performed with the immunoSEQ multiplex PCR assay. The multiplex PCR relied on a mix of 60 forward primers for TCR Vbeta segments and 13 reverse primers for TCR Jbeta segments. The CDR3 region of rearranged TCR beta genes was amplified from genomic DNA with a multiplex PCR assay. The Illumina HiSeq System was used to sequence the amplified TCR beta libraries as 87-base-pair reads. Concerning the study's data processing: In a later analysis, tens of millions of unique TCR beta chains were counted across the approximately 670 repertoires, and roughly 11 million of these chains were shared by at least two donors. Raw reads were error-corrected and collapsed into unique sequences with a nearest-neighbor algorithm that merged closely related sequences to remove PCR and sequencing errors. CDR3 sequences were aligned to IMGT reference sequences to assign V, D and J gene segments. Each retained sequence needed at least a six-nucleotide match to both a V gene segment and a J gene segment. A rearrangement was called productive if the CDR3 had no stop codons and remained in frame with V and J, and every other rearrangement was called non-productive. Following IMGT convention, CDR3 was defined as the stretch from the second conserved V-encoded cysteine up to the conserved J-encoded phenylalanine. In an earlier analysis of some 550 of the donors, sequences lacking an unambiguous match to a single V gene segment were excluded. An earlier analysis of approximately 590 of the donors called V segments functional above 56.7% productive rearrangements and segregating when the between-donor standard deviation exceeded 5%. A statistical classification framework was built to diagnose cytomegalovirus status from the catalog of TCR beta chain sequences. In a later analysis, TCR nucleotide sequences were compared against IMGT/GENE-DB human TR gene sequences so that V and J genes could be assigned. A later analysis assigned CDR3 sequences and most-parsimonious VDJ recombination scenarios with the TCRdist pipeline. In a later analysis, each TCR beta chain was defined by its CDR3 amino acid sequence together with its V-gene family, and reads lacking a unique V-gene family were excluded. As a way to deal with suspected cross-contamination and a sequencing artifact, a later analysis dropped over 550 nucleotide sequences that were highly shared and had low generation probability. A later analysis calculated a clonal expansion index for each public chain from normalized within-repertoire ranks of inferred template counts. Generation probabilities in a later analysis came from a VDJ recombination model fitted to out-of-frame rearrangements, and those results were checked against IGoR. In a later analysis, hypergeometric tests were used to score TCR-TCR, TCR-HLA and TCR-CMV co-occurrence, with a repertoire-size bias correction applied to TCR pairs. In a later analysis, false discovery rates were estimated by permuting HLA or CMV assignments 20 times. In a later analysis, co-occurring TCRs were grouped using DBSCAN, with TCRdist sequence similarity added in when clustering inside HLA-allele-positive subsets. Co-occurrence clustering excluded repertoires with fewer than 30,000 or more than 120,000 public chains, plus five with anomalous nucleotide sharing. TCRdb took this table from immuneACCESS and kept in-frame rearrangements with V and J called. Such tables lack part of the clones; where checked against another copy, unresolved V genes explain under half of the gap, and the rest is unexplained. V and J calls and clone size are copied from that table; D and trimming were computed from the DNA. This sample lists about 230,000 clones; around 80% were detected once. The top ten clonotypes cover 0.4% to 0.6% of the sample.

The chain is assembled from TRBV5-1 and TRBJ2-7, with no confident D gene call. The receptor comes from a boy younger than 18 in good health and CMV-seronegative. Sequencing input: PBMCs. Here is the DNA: TGCGCCAGCAGCTTGGCCCCCCTCTACGAGCAGTACTTC. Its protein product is CASSLAPLYEQYF.